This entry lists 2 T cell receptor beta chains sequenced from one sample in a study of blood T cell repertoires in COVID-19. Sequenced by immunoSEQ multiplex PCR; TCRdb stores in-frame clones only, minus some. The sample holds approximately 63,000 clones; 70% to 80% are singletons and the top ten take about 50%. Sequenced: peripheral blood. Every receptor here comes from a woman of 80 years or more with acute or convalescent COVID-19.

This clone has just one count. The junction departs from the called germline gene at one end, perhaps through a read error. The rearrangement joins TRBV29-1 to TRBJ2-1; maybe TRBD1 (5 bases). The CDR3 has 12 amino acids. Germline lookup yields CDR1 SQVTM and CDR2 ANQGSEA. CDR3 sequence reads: CSVGQGMNEQFF. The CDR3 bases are TGCAGTGTTGGGCAGGGTATGAATGAGCAGTTCTTC.

Here the CDR3 DNA reads TGTGCCAGCAGCGGACAGGGTCATGGCTACACCTTC. Protein product: CASSGQGHGYTF. The chain combines TRBV2 with TRBJ1-2; TRBD1 agrees at 8 bases. The germline gives CDR1 SNHLY, CDR2 FYNNEI. The CDR3 covers 12 residues. V lost 6 bases, J lost 6 bases, and 3 bases stayed unmatched.